A selection of T cell receptor beta chains follows, all from one sample in a study of human T cells and chemical hapten exposure. TCRdb re-called the RACE reads through MiXCR, storing one row per CDR3 protein. The sample includes 79,000 or so distinct CDR3 sequences, around a third of them seen just once. The sequences come from whole blood, collected in connection with sensitization to the hapten diphenylcyclopropenone (DPC). These receptors originate from a man aged 40-49 years with alopecia areata. Some clones in this sample may be carry-over from other donors' samples. CDR3s include the opening cysteine and the closing phenylalanine or tryptophan. The D gene is left open where the match is weak. Rows may omit the clone size; those that give it use once, few, many or a size class.

d_call: TRBD1
clone_size: NA
v_call: TRBV12-3/TRBV12-4
j_call: TRBJ2-7
cdr3_nt: TGTGCCAGCAGTTCAACAACGGGACAGATGTTAGGGCAGTACTTC
cdr3_aa: CASSSTTGQMLGQYF

d_call: NA
clone_size: NA
v_call: TRBV20-1
j_call: TRBJ1-1
cdr3_nt: TGCAGTGCTAGAGCGTCACCGAACACTGAAGCTTTCTTT
cdr3_aa: CSARASPNTEAFF

d_call: NA
clone_size: NA
v_call: TRBV5-1
j_call: TRBJ2-2
cdr3_nt: TGCGCCAGCAGTTGGGATCCGAACACCGGGGAGCTGTTTTTT
cdr3_aa: CASSWDPNTGELFF

d_call: TRBD2
clone_size: few
v_call: TRBV12-3/TRBV12-4
j_call: TRBJ2-3
cdr3_nt: TGTGCCAGCAGTGTTCTAGCGGGACTCACAGATACGCAGTATTTT
cdr3_aa: CASSVLAGLTDTQYF

d_call: NA
clone_size: few
v_call: TRBV5-1
j_call: TRBJ1-3
cdr3_nt: TGCGCCAGCAGCTTGGCCGTGGGGAACTCTGGAAACACCATATATTTT
cdr3_aa: CASSLAVGNSGNTIYF

d_call: NA
clone_size: NA
v_call: TRBV6-1
j_call: TRBJ1-5
cdr3_nt: TGTGCCAGCAGTGAGGGTACACCCGGGAATCAGCCCCAGCATTTT
cdr3_aa: CASSEGTPGNQPQHF

d_call: NA
clone_size: NA
v_call: TRBV6-2/TRBV6-3
j_call: TRBJ1-1
cdr3_nt: TGTGCCAGCAGCCCGTCAAGCCTTCAAGCTTTCTTT
cdr3_aa: CASSPSSLQAFF

d_call: TRBD2
clone_size: NA
v_call: TRBV3-1
j_call: TRBJ2-6
cdr3_nt: TGTGCCAGCAGCCTCCTCCAGCGGGGGCGCCTGGGCGGGGCCAACGTCCTGACTTTC
cdr3_aa: CASSLLQRGRLGGANVLTF

d_call: TRBD1
clone_size: NA
v_call: TRBV7-2
j_call: TRBJ2-3
cdr3_nt: TGTGCCAGCAGCCCGGGACAGCTTAGGGATACGCAGTATTTT
cdr3_aa: CASSPGQLRDTQYF

d_call: NA
clone_size: NA
v_call: TRBV7-9
j_call: TRBJ1-2
cdr3_nt: TGTGCCAGCAGCTTGGGGGAGTCAGGAAGTAGTGGCTACACCTTC
cdr3_aa: CASSLGESGSSGYTF

d_call: NA
clone_size: NA
v_call: TRBV27
j_call: TRBJ2-7
cdr3_nt: TGTGCCAGCAGTCCCCAGGGGAACTACGAGCAGTACTTC
cdr3_aa: CASSPQGNYEQYF

d_call: NA
clone_size: NA
v_call: TRBV12-3/TRBV12-4
j_call: TRBJ2-1
cdr3_nt: TGTGCCAGCAGTTTTCTAACAGCCAATGAGCAGTTCTTC
cdr3_aa: CASSFLTANEQFF

d_call: TRBD1
clone_size: NA
v_call: TRBV6-2/TRBV6-3
j_call: TRBJ1-2
cdr3_nt: TGTGCCAGCAGTCTCGAGGGACAGGGGCACTATGGCTACACCTTC
cdr3_aa: CASSLEGQGHYGYTF

d_call: TRBD2
clone_size: NA
v_call: TRBV11-1
j_call: TRBJ2-1
cdr3_nt: TGTGCCAGCAGACTAATAGCGGGAGGTCACAGTGAGCAGTTCTTC
cdr3_aa: CASRLIAGGHSEQFF

d_call: TRBD2
clone_size: few
v_call: TRBV20-1
j_call: TRBJ2-1
cdr3_nt: TGCAGTGCCCAAGGGACTAGCGGGAACTACAATGAGCAGTTCTTC
cdr3_aa: CSAQGTSGNYNEQFF